These 29 T cell receptor beta chains originate from one sample sequenced in a study of T cell changes during pregnancy in multiple sclerosis. The protocol was immunoSEQ multiplex PCR, while the TCRdb copy is restricted to in-frame clones and leaves out a portion. The sample lists about 100,000 clones, 80% to 95% seen once, with 1.9% in the top ten. Material: peripheral blood, obtained after pregnancy. These receptors originate from a female donor with multiple sclerosis, enrolled in a pregnancy study.

The chain recombines TRBV4-3 with TRBJ1-1; D gene unclear. CDR3 length: 15 residues. Germline CDR1 and CDR2: LGHNA and YSLEER. The V and J ends lost 1 base and 1 base respectively, with 10 bases between them. The CDR3 DNA is TGCGCCAGCAGCCAAGTCATTTCCAGGAACACTGAAGCTTTCTTT. This gives the protein CASSQVISRNTEAFF.

CDR3 loop: CASSLVRVSPYNEQFF. The CDR3 DNA follows: TGTGCCAGCAGCTTGGTTCGGGTTAGCCCCTACAATGAGCAGTTCTTC. The V and J genes are TRBV5-4 and TRBJ2-1; D remains ambiguous. The CDR3 sequence is 16 residues long. The germline gives CDR1 SGHNT, CDR2 YYREEE (reference sequence). The V end lost 0 bases, the J end lost 2 bases, and 12 bases lay between the germline ends. Filled out from reference TRBV5-4 and TRBJ2-1, the complete variable domain reads ETGVTQSPTHLIKTRGQQVTLRCSSQSGHNTVSWYQQALGQGPQFIFQYYREEENGRGNFPPRFSGLQFPNYSSELNVNALELDDSALYLCASSLVRVSPYNEQFFGPGTRLTVL.

The J gene is TRBJ2-7, the V gene TRBV18, with TRBD1 as a possible D gene (6 bases). The V gene's germline CDR1 is KGHSH and CDR2 LQKENI. V lost 4 bases and J 5 bases, leaving 12 bases between the germline ends. The CDR3 loop spans 13 amino acids. CDR3 protein: CASSRTVSHEQYF. DNA of the CDR3: TGTGCCAGCTCACGGACAGTGTCCCACGAGCAGTACTTC.

In DNA form, the CDR3 reads TGTGCCAGCAGCTTAGGGGCTGTGAACACCGGGGAGCTGTTTTTT. Translated: CASSLGAVNTGELFF. This sequence joins TRBV7-6 and TRBJ2-2; unclear D gene. Per germline, CDR1 SGHVS and CDR2 FNYEAQ. V was trimmed by 1 base and J by 1 base, leaving 7 bases between them. The CDR3 is 15 amino acids.

This CDR3 reads CASRQTSNQPQHF. CDR3 nucleotides: TGTGCCAGCAGACAGACGAGCAATCAGCCCCAGCATTTT. The gene calls are TRBV6-1 and TRBJ1-5, with unresolved D. This CDR3 is 13 amino acids long. Looked up from germline, CDR1 is MNHNS and CDR2 is SASEGT. Trimming left V 6 bases short and J 1 base short, with 7 bases between.

The chain joins TRBV7-8 to TRBJ2-7; 10 bases line up with TRBD1. V lost 5 bases to trimming and J lost 4 bases; unmatched junction nucleotides: 8. This CDR3 spans 15 amino acids. Germline V gives CDR1 SGHVS, CDR2 FQNEAQ. This chain's CDR3 is CASSIPGQGKYEQYF. Written as DNA, the CDR3 is TGTGCCAGCAGCATCCCGGGACAGGGGAAGTACGAGCAGTACTTC.

This chain joins TRBV2 and TRBJ1-1, with D perhaps TRBD1 (6 bases). The CDR3 is made up of 14 amino acids. Germline CDR1 is SNHLY and CDR2 is FYNNEI. The ends were cut back, 4 bases at V and 7 bases at J, with 16 bases in the middle. The CDR3: CASSVKQGRVEAFF. The CDR3 region has the DNA TGTGCCAGCAGTGTGAAGCAGGGGAGGGTTGAAGCTTTCTTT.

The chain recombines TRBV15 with TRBJ2-2; D is possibly TRBD1 (5 bases). Germline V lookup: CDR1 LNHNV, CDR2 YYDKDF (reference sequence). V was pared by 0 bases and J by 7 bases, with 21 bases between. This CDR3 is 18 amino acids long. The CDR3 loop is CATSRDDGRVTLGGELFF. In DNA, the CDR3 is TGTGCCACCAGCAGAGACGATGGCAGGGTAACCCTCGGCGGGGAGCTGTTTTTT.

The rearrangement joins TRBV29-1 to TRBJ2-4; 10 positions match TRBD1. Per germline, CDR1 SQVTM and CDR2 ANQGSEA. V shed 6 bases and J 11 bases; nucleotides not matched to a gene: 13. The CDR3 extends over 14 amino acids. The CDR3 here is CSVAGTGVRKVQYF. As DNA, the CDR3 is TGCAGCGTCGCCGGGACAGGGGTCAGAAAGGTTCAGTACTTC.

Of note for this clone: The sample holds other DNA sequences that translate to the same CDR3. The rearrangement joins TRBV5-1 to TRBJ1-1, with D unclear. The CDR3 covers 13 residues. Trimming cost V 1 base and J 1 base, with 5 bases left between them. Germline CDR1 reads SGHRS; CDR2 reads YFSETQ. The CDR3 here is CASSLQKNTEAFF. The CDR3 nucleotides read TGCGCCAGCAGCTTGCAGAAGAACACTGAAGCTTTCTTT.

The rearrangement links TRBV7-2 to TRBJ1-3; D is unresolved. There are 15 residues in the CDR3. Germline V gene data show CDR1 as SGHTA and CDR2 as FQGNSA. Trimming pared 5 bases from V and 2 bases from J, leaving 13 bases between. In DNA, the CDR3 is TGTGCCAGCAGCACGCGGACTGTGACTGGAAACACCATATATTTT. The encoded protein is CASSTRTVTGNTIYF.

The rearrangement links TRBV7-9 to TRBJ2-2, with TRBD2 matching over 10 bases. CDR3 length: 19 amino acids. Per germline, CDR1 SEHNR and CDR2 FQNEAQ (reference sequence). V was clipped by 4 bases and J by 5 bases; unmatched bases: 16. The CDR3: CASSSGLPSGRSVTGELFF. CDR3 bases: TGTGCCAGCAGCTCCGGCCTCCCTAGCGGGAGATCGGTTACCGGGGAGCTGTTTTTT.

The J gene is TRBJ2-3, the V gene TRBV29-1; weak D call: TRBD2 (5 bases). This CDR3 region has 16 residues. Germline V lookup: CDR1 SQVTM, CDR2 ANQGSEA. Deletions cut 1 base from V and 4 bases from J, with 18 bases between. The DNA for the CDR3 is TGCAGCGTTGAAGGCGGGCTGTATTTAAGGGCAGATACGCAGTATTTT. This gives the protein CSVEGGLYLRADTQYF.

The chain has TRBV28 and TRBJ1-2, with D maybe TRBD1 (5 bases). The CDR3 contains 12 residues. Trimming cost V 6 bases and J 10 bases, with 15 bases left between them. The germline gives CDR1 MDHEN, CDR2 SYDVKM. The CDR3 nucleotides are TGTGCCAGCAGCCCTCCGCAGGGTTACTACACCTTC. Its translation: CASSPPQGYYTF.

The rearrangement joins TRBV29-1 to TRBJ2-3; no clear D gene. CDR1 and CDR2 from the germline V gene are SQVTM and ANQGSEA. This CDR3 spans 11 amino acids. Trimming shortened V by 4 bases and J by 3 bases, and 5 bases separated the two germline ends. CDR3 sequence: CSVAATDTQYF. The CDR3 DNA reads as TGCAGCGTTGCCGCGACAGATACGCAGTATTTT.

This chain uses TRBV6-1 with TRBJ1-5; weak D call: TRBD1 (6 bases). This CDR3 has 14 residues. The V end was cut by 6 bases, the J end by 3 bases, with 12 bases between. Germline assignment: CDR1 MNHNS and CDR2 SASEGT. CDR3 sequence reads: CASSPDSLNQPQHF. CDR3 DNA: TGTGCCAGCAGCCCGGACAGCCTCAATCAGCCCCAGCATTTT.

This chain connects TRBV4-2 to TRBJ2-7; D call uncertain. CDR1 and CDR2 (germline): LGHNA, YNFKEQ. Trimming shortened V by 2 bases and J by 4 bases, and 9 bases separated the two germline ends. This CDR3 is built from 13 residues. The CDR3 spells CASSQYLRYEQYF. CDR3 sequence (DNA): TGTGCCAGCAGCCAATACCTGAGATACGAGCAGTACTTC.

The J gene is TRBJ2-1, the V gene TRBV4-1; the D gene is possibly TRBD1 (6 bases). V dropped 5 bases and J dropped 0 bases, with 11 bases sitting between them. Germline CDR1 MGHRA, CDR2 YSYEKL. The CDR3 loop spans 15 amino acids. The CDR3 DNA sequence: TGCGCCAGCAGCGACACAGGGAGCTCCTACAATGAGCAGTTCTTC. Its translation is CASSDTGSSYNEQFF.

The chain recombines TRBV28 with TRBJ2-7, with D perhaps matching TRBD1 (5 bases). The CDR3 runs 16 residues. Deletions cut 4 bases from V and 0 bases from J, with 16 bases between. Germline loops: CDR1 MDHEN, CDR2 SYDVKM. In DNA form, the CDR3 reads TGTGCCAGCAGTTCTACAGGACGCCCTACCTCCTACGAGCAGTACTTC. The encoded protein is CASSSTGRPTSYEQYF.

J is TRBJ1-1 and V is TRBV30; D unclear. Trimming took 4 bases from V and 5 from J, leaving 11 bases between them. CDR3 size: 12 residues. CDR1 and CDR2 from the germline V gene are GTSNPN and SVGIG (reference sequence). Here the CDR3 DNA reads TGTGCCTGGAAGAGACTGATTACTGAAGCTTTCTTT. It specifies CAWKRLITEAFF.

The chain is built from TRBV7-2 and TRBJ2-7; 13 bases line up with TRBD2. The CDR3 is 17 residues long. Germline CDR1 SGHTA, CDR2 FQGNSA. V was clipped by 5 bases and J by 4 bases; unmatched bases: 11. CDR3 region: CASSKGLAGVIPYEQYF. In nucleotides, the CDR3 is TGTGCCAGCAGCAAAGGACTAGCGGGAGTGATCCCTTACGAGCAGTACTTC.

This clone was seen once. This chain's CDR3 is CSVEEGNYGYTF. The CDR3 region has the DNA TGCAGCGTTGAGGAGGGGAACTATGGCTACACCTTC. The chain couples TRBV29-1 to TRBJ1-2; D might be TRBD1 (5 bases). The germline V gene has CDR1 SQVTM and CDR2 ANQGSEA. V gave up 3 bases and J gave up 2 bases, with 7 bases separating them. This CDR3 comprises 12 residues.

This clone came up once. The V call is TRBV19, the J call TRBJ2-5, with D possibly TRBD1 on 6 matching bases. Germline assignment: CDR1 LNHDA and CDR2 SQIVND (reference sequence). Trimming left V 5 bases short and J 2 bases short, with 15 bases between. This CDR3 region has 15 residues. For the CDR3, the DNA is TGTGCCAGTAGTTTCCAGGGGCAGACACAAGAGACCCAGTACTTC. Translated: CASSFQGQTQETQYF.

This clone was picked up one time. The CDR3 DNA reads TGTGCCAGCAGCTTCGTCACAGAGGGCTCACCCCTCCACTTT. The encoded protein is CASSFVTEGSPLHF. The chain combines TRBV7-8 with TRBJ1-6; D gene uncertain. CDR1 is SGHVS and CDR2 is FQNEAQ in the germline V gene. There are 14 residues in the CDR3. Trimming left V 3 bases short and J 10 bases short, with 13 bases between.

The DNA for the CDR3 is TGTGCCAGCGACCTGGGACAGGGGTACGAGCAGTACTTC. The encoded protein is CASDLGQGYEQYF. J is TRBJ2-7 and V is TRBV6-1, with 10 bases lining up with TRBD1. The CDR3 is 13 residues long. V shed 8 bases, J shed 4 bases, and the junction held 5 bases outside the gene matches. Germline V lookup: CDR1 MNHNS, CDR2 SASEGT.

J is TRBJ1-5 and V is TRBV15, with a tentative D call TRBD1 (5 bases). In germline, CDR1 is LNHNV, CDR2 YYDKDF (reference sequence). Trimming took 0 bases from V and 4 from J, leaving 7 bases between them. CDR3 length equals 14 residues. The CDR3 sequence: CATSRDDSNQPQHF. The CDR3 coding sequence is TGTGCCACCAGCAGAGATGACAGTAATCAGCCCCAGCATTTT.

The rearrangement uses TRBV25-1 and TRBJ2-7, with TRBD2 matching 10 bases. The length of the CDR3 is 15 residues. From germline, CDR1 is MGHDK and CDR2 SYGVNS. Trimming cost V 5 bases and J 7 bases; bases outside gene matches: 11. CDR3 sequence reads: CASSKIAGGAEEQYF. CDR3 in DNA: TGTGCCAGCAGTAAGATAGCGGGAGGAGCGGAAGAGCAGTACTTC.

CDR3 in amino acids: CASSVGGGGFRAFF. The CDR3 DNA reads as TGTGCCAGCAGCGTAGGAGGAGGGGGCTTTCGGGCTTTCTTT. The J gene is TRBJ1-1, the V gene TRBV9; 7 bases fit TRBD1. J gave up 11 bases and V 0 bases, and 10 bases lay outside the gene matches. In germline, CDR1 is SGDLS, CDR2 YYNGEE. CDR3 size: 14 residues.

The CDR3 region is CASSLDGEQYF. The CDR3 DNA reads as TGTGCCAGCAGTTTAGACGGGGAGCAGTACTTC. The chain uses TRBV27 and TRBJ2-7; D gene unclear. The germline V gene encodes CDR1 MNHEY and CDR2 SMNVEV (reference sequence). The CDR3 has 11 amino acids. Trimming shortened V by 2 bases and J by 7 bases, and 6 bases separated the two germline ends.